These 8 T cell receptor beta chains originate from one sample sequenced in a study of radiotherapy plus CTLA-4 blockade in lung cancer. The method was immunoSEQ multiplex PCR; TCRdb's version includes in-frame clones alone and lacks a portion of them. The profile shows approximately 76,000 clones, 78% of them singletons. This material consisted of peripheral blood, taken from a patient treated with radiotherapy plus ipilimumab. The receptors were gathered from a human donor with non-small cell lung cancer who had a partial response to radiotherapy plus ipilimumab. Some clones in this sample may be carry-over from other donors' samples.

The chain couples TRBV13 to TRBJ2-7; D may be TRBD2 (6 bases). The CDR3 is made up of 14 amino acids. Trimming left V 3 bases short and J 3 bases short, with 12 bases between. The germline V gene has CDR1 PRHDT and CDR2 FYEKMQ (reference sequence). The CDR3 spells CASSFRRGYYEQYF. The CDR3, as DNA: TGTGCCAGCAGCTTCCGGCGGGGTTACTACGAGCAGTACTTC.

V is TRBV7-2 and J is TRBJ2-1; D call uncertain. This CDR3 contains 12 residues. Germline V CDR1 and CDR2: SGHTA, FQGNSA. V was cut by 4 bases and J by 9 bases, with 10 bases left in between. For the CDR3, the DNA is TGTGCCAGCAGCTCGAAGCTATTTGAGCAGTTCTTC. Translation: CASSSKLFEQFF.

The V call is TRBV9, the J call TRBJ1-1, with D perhaps matching TRBD1 (5 bases). Germline V CDR1 and CDR2: SGDLS, YYNGEE. Trimming pared 4 bases from V and 1 base from J, leaving 11 bases between. The length of the CDR3 is 14 residues. In DNA, the CDR3 is TGTGCCAGCAGCTTCACGACAGAGAACACTGAAGCTTTCTTT. This codes for CASSFTTENTEAFF.

A word on this clone: At one end the junction does not follow the germline gene, possibly because of a read error. As DNA, the CDR3 is TGTGCCAGCATGACGCGGGGGGGGTTGAACTTC. This sequence encodes CASMTRGGLNF. The chain is built from TRBV2 and TRBJ2-5, with TRBD2 matching over 9 bases. Germline CDR1 is SNHLY and CDR2 is FYNNEI. The CDR3 has 11 amino acids.

The V and J genes are TRBV19 and TRBJ1-1; D gene unclear. V was clipped by 7 bases and J by 10 bases, with 28 bases between them. CDR3 length equals 16 residues. Per the germline V gene, CDR1 is LNHDA and CDR2 is SQIVND (reference sequence). CDR3 DNA sequence: TGTGCCAGTAATTTTGTCGGTGATTTCTCGGTCAGGCGAGCTTTCTTT. Amino acids: CASNFVGDFSVRRAFF.

V usage is TRBV5-4 and J usage is TRBJ1-6, with 7 positions matching TRBD1. Germline V gives CDR1 SGHNT, CDR2 YYREEE (reference sequence). The V and J ends lost 2 bases and 4 bases, in that order; junction bases with no gene match: 3. The CDR3 contains 15 residues. CDR3 coding DNA: TGTGCCAGCAGCTTTCAGACAGGGTATAATTCACCCCTCCACTTT. Protein sequence: CASSFQTGYNSPLHF.

This sequence joins TRBV27 and TRBJ1-3; 9 bases map to TRBD1. With V trimmed by 4 bases and J by 4 bases, 5 bases remained unmatched. Germline V gene lookup returns CDR1 MNHEY and CDR2 SMNVEV (reference sequence). This CDR3 region has 15 residues. Here the CDR3 reads CASSSGQGPGNTIYF. As DNA, the CDR3 is TGTGCCAGCAGTTCGGGACAGGGACCAGGAAACACCATATATTTT.

This rearrangement joins TRBV9 to TRBJ2-5, with 11 bases identical to TRBD2. The V gene's germline CDR1 is SGDLS and CDR2 YYNGEE. V gave up 0 bases and J gave up 1 base; unmatched junction bases: 8. The CDR3 is made up of 18 amino acids. As DNA, the CDR3 is TGTGCCAGCAGCGTAGGTCGAGCTAGCGGGGGGCCCCAAGAGACCCAGTACTTC. Translating gives CASSVGRASGGPQETQYF.